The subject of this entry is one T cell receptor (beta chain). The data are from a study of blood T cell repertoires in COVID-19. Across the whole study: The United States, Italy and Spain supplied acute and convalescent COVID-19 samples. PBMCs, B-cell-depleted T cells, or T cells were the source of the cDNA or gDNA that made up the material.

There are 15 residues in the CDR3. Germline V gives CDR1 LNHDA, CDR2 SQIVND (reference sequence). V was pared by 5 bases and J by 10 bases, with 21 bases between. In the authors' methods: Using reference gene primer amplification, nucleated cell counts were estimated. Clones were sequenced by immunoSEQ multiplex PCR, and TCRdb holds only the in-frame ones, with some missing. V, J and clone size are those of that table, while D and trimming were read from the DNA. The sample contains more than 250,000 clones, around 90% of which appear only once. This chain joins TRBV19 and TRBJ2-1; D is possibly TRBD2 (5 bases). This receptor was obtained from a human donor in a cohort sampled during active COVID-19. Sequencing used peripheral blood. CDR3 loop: CASSPPGSNTREQFF. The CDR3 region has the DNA TGTGCCAGTAGTCCACCGGGATCGAACACGAGGGAGCAGTTCTTC.